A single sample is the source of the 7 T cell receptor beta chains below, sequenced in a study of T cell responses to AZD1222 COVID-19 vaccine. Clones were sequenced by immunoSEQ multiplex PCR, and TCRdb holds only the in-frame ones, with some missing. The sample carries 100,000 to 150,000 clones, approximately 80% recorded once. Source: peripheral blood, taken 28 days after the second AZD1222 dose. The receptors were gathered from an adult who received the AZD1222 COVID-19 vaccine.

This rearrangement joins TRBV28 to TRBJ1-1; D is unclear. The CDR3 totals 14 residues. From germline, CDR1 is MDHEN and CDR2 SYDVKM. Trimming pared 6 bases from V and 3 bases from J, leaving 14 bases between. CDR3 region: CASRVGNTYTEAFF. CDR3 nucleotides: TGTGCCAGCAGAGTGGGTAATACCTACACTGAAGCTTTCTTT.

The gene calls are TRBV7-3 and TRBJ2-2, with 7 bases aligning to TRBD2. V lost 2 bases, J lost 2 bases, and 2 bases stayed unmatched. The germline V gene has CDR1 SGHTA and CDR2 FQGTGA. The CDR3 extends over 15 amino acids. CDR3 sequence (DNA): TGTGCCAGCAGCTTAGGACTAGTTAACACCGGGGAGCTGTTTTTT. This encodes CASSLGLVNTGELFF.

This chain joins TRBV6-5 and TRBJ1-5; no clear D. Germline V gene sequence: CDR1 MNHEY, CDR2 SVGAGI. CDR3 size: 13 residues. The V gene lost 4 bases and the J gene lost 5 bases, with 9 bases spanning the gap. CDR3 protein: CASSFQYDQPQHF. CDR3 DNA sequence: TGTGCCAGCAGTTTCCAATACGATCAGCCCCAGCATTTT.

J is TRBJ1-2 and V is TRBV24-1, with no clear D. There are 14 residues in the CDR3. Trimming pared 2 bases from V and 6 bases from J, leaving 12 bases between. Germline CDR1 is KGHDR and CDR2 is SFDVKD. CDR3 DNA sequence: TGTGCCACCAGTGATTCATGGGGTCGGCATGGCTACACCTTC. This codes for CATSDSWGRHGYTF.

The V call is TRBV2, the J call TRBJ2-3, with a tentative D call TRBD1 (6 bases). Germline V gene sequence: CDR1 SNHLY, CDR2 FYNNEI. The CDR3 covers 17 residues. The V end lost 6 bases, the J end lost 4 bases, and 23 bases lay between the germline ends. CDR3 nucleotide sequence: TGTGCCAGCAGCGATAGTATGAGAGGGGGTGGGCCAGATACGCAGTATTTT. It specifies CASSDSMRGGGPDTQYF.

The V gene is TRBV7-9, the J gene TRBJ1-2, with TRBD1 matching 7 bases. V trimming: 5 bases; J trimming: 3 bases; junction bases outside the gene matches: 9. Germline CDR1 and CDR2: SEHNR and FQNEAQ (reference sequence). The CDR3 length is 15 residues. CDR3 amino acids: CASSQIDRVYYGYTF. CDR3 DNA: TGTGCCAGCAGCCAGATCGACAGGGTGTACTATGGCTACACCTTC. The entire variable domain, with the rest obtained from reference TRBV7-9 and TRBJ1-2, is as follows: DTGVSQNPRHKITKRGQNVTFRCDPISEHNRLYWYRQTLGQGPEFLTYFQNEAQLEKSRLLSDRFSAERPKGSFSTLEIQRTEQGDSAMYLCASSQIDRVYYGYTFGSGTRLTVV.

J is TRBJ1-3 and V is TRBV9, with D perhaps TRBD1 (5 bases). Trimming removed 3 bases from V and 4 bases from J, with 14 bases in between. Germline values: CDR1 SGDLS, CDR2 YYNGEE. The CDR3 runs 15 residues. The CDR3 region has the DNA TGTGCCAGCAGCGCCGGGGCCCAGCTCGGAAACACCATATATTTT. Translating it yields CASSAGAQLGNTIYF.